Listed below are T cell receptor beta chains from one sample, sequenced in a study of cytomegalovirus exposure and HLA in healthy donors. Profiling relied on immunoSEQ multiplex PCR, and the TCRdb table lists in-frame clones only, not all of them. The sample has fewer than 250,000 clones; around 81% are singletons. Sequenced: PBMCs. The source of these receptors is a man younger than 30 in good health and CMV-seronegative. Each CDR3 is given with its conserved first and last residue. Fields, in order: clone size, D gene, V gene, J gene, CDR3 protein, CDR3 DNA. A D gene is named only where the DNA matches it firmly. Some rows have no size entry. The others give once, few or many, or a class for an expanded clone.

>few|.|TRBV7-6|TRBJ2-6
CASSPGASGANVLTF
TGTGCCAGCAGCCCAGGGGCCTCTGGGGCCAACGTCCTGACTTTC
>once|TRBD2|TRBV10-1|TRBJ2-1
CASRPTSSGGVDEQFF
TGCGCCAGCAGGCCTACTTCTAGCGGGGGGGTAGATGAGCAGTTCTTC
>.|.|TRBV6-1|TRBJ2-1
CAGGKDTVNEQFF
TGTGCCGGAGGAAAAGATACGGTCAATGAGCAGTTCTTC
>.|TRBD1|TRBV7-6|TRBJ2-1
CASSPGTDSYNEQFF
TGTGCCAGCTCGCCCGGGACAGACTCCTACAATGAGCAGTTCTTC
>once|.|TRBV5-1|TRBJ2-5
CASSSSDGGGETQYF
TGCGCCAGCAGCTCGTCGGATGGGGGAGGAGAGACCCAGTACTTC
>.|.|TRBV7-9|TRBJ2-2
CASSLPAVGANTGELFF
TGTGCCAGCAGCCTACCCGCCGTGGGAGCGAACACCGGGGAGCTGTTTTTT
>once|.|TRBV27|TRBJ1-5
CASSLNQQDYQPQHF
TGTGCCAGCAGTTTAAACCAACAGGATTACCAGCCCCAGCATTTT
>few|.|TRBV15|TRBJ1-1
CATSRTGFGNTEAFF
TGTGCCACCAGCAGAACAGGGTTTGGGAACACTGAAGCTTTCTTT
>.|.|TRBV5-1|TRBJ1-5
CASSPGNSNQPQHF
TGCGCCAGCAGCCCAGGGAATAGCAATCAGCCCCAGCATTTT
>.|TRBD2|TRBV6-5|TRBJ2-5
CASSLTSGRSVTQYF
TGTGCCAGCAGCCTGACTAGCGGGCGGAGTGTTACCCAGTACTTC
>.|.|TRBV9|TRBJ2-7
CASSVGSGTPSNDEQYF
TGTGCCAGCAGCGTAGGATCCGGGACACCGTCGAACGACGAGCAGTACTTC
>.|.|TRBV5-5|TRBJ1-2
CASSPHRGGVNYGYTF
TGTGCCAGCAGCCCCCACCGGGGCGGGGTAAACTATGGCTACACCTTC
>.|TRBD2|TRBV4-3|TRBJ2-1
CASSQDPPLAGSYNEQFF
TGCGCCAGCAGCCAAGATCCCCCGCTAGCGGGTTCCTACAATGAGCAGTTCTTC
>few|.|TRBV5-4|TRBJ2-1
CASSLAGSLGEQFF
TGTGCCAGCAGCTTGGCGGGATCCCTTGGTGAGCAGTTCTTC
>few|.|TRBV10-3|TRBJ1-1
CAITGRQVGRNTEAFF
TGTGCCATAACGGGGAGGCAGGTCGGTAGGAACACTGAAGCTTTCTTT
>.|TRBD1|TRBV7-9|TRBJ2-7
CASTPGQGSLYEQYF
TGTGCCAGCACTCCGGGACAGGGGTCCCTCTACGAGCAGTACTTC
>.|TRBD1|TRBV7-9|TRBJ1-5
CASSHRDYTGEWGNQPQHF
TGTGCCAGCAGTCACCGCGATTATACAGGGGAATGGGGGAATCAGCCCCAGCATTTT
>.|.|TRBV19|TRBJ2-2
CASSIQLANTGELFF
TGTGCCAGTAGTATACAACTAGCGAACACCGGGGAGCTGTTTTTT
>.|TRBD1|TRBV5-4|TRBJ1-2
CASSPGQGGYINYGYTF
TGTGCCAGCAGCCCGGGACAGGGGGGATACATTAACTATGGCTACACCTTC
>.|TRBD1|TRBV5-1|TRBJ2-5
CASSRGQEQETQYF
TGCGCCAGCAGCAGGGGACAGGAACAAGAGACCCAGTACTTC
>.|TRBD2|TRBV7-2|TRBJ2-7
CASSSTSGIAGEQYF
TGTGCCAGCAGCTCAACTAGCGGGATAGCTGGCGAGCAGTACTTC
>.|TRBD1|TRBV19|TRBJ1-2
CASSGQFRGHGYTF
TGTGCCAGTAGTGGCCAGTTCAGGGGGCATGGCTACACCTTC
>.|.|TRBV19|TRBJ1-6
CASSAQGPTTNSPLHF
TGTGCCAGTAGTGCCCAGGGGCCCACCACCAATTCACCCCTCCACTTT
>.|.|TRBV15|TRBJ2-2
CATSSHRETGELFF
TGTGCCACCAGCAGTCACAGGGAGACCGGGGAGCTGTTTTTT
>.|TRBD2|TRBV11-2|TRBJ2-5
CASSSLRGLAGQETQYF
TGTGCCAGCAGCTCTTTACGGGGACTAGCGGGGCAAGAGACCCAGTACTTC
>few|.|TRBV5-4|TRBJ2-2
CASSLAVAGGELFF
TGTGCCAGCAGCTTGGCCGTGGCAGGCGGGGAGCTGTTTTTT
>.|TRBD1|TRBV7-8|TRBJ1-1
CASSLGTGPTEAFF
TGTGCCAGCAGCCTTGGGACAGGACCCACTGAAGCTTTCTTT
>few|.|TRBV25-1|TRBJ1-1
CASSESGGWEAFF
TGTGCCAGCAGTGAATCGGGGGGCTGGGAAGCTTTCTTT
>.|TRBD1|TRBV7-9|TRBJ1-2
CASSRWTGDDSLDGYTF
TGTGCCAGCAGCAGATGGACAGGGGACGATAGTTTGGATGGCTACACCTTC
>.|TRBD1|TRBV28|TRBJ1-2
CATGGDRGVGYTF
TGTGCGACGGGGGGCGACAGGGGGGTTGGCTACACCTTC
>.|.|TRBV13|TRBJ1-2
CASSAGTFGYTF
TGTGCCAGCAGCGCCGGGACATTCGGCTACACCTTC